This TCR beta chain derives from a study of T cell repertoires in ileal Crohn's disease (dated by TCRdb to between 2018 and 2021). General notes on the study: At the time of surgery, around 35% of patients were active smokers, and the median duration of disease was approximately eight years. Every patient underwent surgery because of a complication, which was stricturing disease in around 61% of cases and penetrating disease in about 39%. Roughly half of the patients were given postoperative therapy, with ten to twelve receiving thiopurines and some 19 receiving anti-TNF agents. Neoterminal ileum biopsies obtained at postoperative colonoscopy were designated as M6 samples. TCR repertoire analysis was done in 50 or so Crohn's disease patients from a prospective multicentre cohort. Running in parallel with the study was a multicentre cohort set up to find predictors of early endoscopic recurrence following ileocolonic resection. Endoscopic postoperative recurrence was defined as a Rutgeerts score above i0. A total of roughly 170 mucosal samples from roughly 60 patients were sequenced, collected from several sites on the surgical specimen as well as at postoperative endoscopy. The paper as a whole reports these results and caveats: Endoscopic recurrence was linked to a higher percentage of high-frequency clones at surgery, and recurrence occurred in every patient whose clonality exceeded 26.8% (18/57). Postoperative endoscopy was performed at varying times within the first year after surgery, with a median delay of approximately seven months. Mucosal CD4 and CD8 T cells were sorted and sequenced only in a subgroup of patients, whose size was not stated. Compared with non-smokers, patients who were active smokers at surgery showed a significantly higher proportion of clonal expansions (approximately 26% vs 17%, p=0.02). Compared with CD4 T cells, sorted CD8 T cells held more high-frequency clones, which suggests that the mucosal expansions were mostly CD8.

This clone appeared a single time. Its antigen remains unidentified. No qualities accompany the bases; no much larger clone lies one base away. For commercial TCRB immunosequencing, approximately 460 nanograms of biopsy DNA were submitted for each sample. CDR3 regions were amplified from genomic DNA by Adaptive Biotechnology using a two-step, amplification bias-controlled multiplex PCR. In the first PCR, primers covered every V and J gene segment, and in the second PCR, barcodes and Illumina adapters were added. CDR3 libraries were sequenced on an Illumina instrument. In the source study's methods: The analysis drew on both the pipelines supplied by the vendor and custom analysis of the raw data in R/Bioconductor running R version 3.3.0. Clonality, ranging from 0 to 1, was calculated as the inverse of the normalised Shannon entropy of all productive clones. High-frequency clones were defined as the share of the repertoire occupied by the top 100 clones, with only clones passing a 95% confidence test being retained. The Simpson index measured repertoire diversity, and the Morisita-Horn index measured overlap between samples. The clones in this table, taken by TCRdb from immuneACCESS, are in-frame only. Not every clone is retained; where verified, under half of the shortfall comes from an unresolved V gene, and the cause of the rest is unknown. V and J calls and clone size come straight from that table; D and trimming were deduced from the DNA. This sample gives 2,000 to 3,000 clones in total; 70% to 80% of them show up just once. Around 40% of the sample is taken by the ten largest.

From the germline V gene, CDR1 is SGHVS and CDR2 is FQNEAQ. There are 15 amino acids in the CDR3, from cysteine to phenylalanine inclusive. The entry retains the CDR3 DNA only, 45 bases that are in frame from base 1. Cut back by 4 bases and 2 bases, the V and J ends lie 15 bases apart. The sample's time point label, in plain terms: neoterminal ileum biopsy at postoperative endoscopy, about 6 months after surgery. Adults with ileal or ileocolonic Crohn's disease and an indication for ileocolonic resection were eligible for inclusion. Before DNA extraction, whole ileal mucosal biopsies were kept frozen at -80 degrees C. Genomic DNA was extracted from frozen whole biopsies with a TRizol-based method and quantified on a NanoDrop 2000 spectrophotometer.

The sequence derives from an adult with Crohn's disease. The rearranged segments are TRBV7-8 and TRBJ2-7, with a tentative D gene TRBD2 over 6 matching bases. The sample was ileal tissue. The CDR3 has the sequence CASSSSAGLTYEQYF. The bases read TGTGCCAGCAGCTCTAGCGCGGGGCTAACCTACGAGCAGTACTTC.